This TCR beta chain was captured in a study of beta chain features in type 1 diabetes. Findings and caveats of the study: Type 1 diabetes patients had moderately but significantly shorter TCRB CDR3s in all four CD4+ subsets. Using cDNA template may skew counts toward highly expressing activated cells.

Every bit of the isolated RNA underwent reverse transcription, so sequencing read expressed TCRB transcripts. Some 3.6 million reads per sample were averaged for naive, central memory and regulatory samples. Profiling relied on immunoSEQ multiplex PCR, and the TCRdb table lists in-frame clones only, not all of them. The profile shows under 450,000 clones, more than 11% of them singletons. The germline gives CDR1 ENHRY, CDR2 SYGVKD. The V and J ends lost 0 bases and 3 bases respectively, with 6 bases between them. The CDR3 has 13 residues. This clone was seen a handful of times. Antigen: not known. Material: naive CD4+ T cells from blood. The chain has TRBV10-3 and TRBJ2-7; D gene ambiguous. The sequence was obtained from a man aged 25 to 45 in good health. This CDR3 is CAISESAHYEQYV. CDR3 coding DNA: TGTGCCATCAGTGAGTCGGCCCACTACGAGCAGTACGTC.